This passage covers 27 T cell receptor beta chains from one sample sequenced in a study of T cells in women clearing cervical HPV infection (dated 2018 in TCRdb). Library preparation employed the immunoSEQ multiplex PCR assay. Drawn from immuneACCESS, this table holds only the in-frame rearrangements with V and J called that TCRdb kept. Clones are partly lost; checked studies trace under half to an unresolved V gene and leave the rest unexplained. The sample table includes roughly 15,000 clones. In total, the top ten clones hold around 11% of the sample. Sequencing used blood buffy coat. The receptors were gathered from a woman aged 18 to 75 with a cervical HPV16 infection that either progressed to CIN3+ or cleared (not recorded which).

Comments on this clone: From the germline J gene comes the end of the CDR3, since the read stops 3 residues before it. The gene calls are TRBV10-1 and TRBJ2-2; D unresolved. The CDR3 sequence is 14 residues long. Trimming pared 7 bases from V and 1 base from J, leaving 10 bases between. Germline V gene sequence: CDR1 WNHNN, CDR2 SYGVQD (reference sequence). Incomplete CDR3 DNA: TGCGCCAGCACTTTCTCAGGGAACACCGGGGAG. Encoded protein: CASTFSGNTGE. The entire CDR3 reads CASTFSGNTGELFF.

As regards this clone: Read sequence stops 3 residues before the CDR3 end, and the germline J gene provides the missing end. The J gene is TRBJ2-2, the V gene TRBV20-1, with 7 bases aligning to TRBD1. This CDR3 is built from 14 residues. Germline assignment: CDR1 DFQATT and CDR2 SNEGSKA (reference sequence). Trimming cost V 1 base and J 4 bases; bases outside gene matches: 3. The sequenced CDR3 bases are TGCAGTGCTAGAGGACAGGGAGCCACCGGGGAG. Amino acids: CSARGQGATGE. The entire CDR3 reads CSARGQGATGELFF.

The CDR3 protein is CASSQELMRGSMGYTF. The DNA read from the CDR3 is TGTGCCAGCAGCCAAGAGTTAATGAGGGGGTCTATGGGC. The chain recombines TRBV4-2 with TRBJ1-2; possibly TRBD1 for D (6 bases). The missing CDR3 end, 3 residues past where the read stops, is filled in from the germline J gene. The CDR3 contains 16 residues. The germline gives CDR1 LGHNA, CDR2 YNFKEQ.

Note on this clone: The read ends 3 residues before the CDR3 terminus; that terminus is restored from the germline J gene. V is TRBV2 and J is TRBJ1-1; the match to TRBD1 covers 10 bases. Germline V gene data show CDR1 as SNHLY and CDR2 as FYNNEI. V gave up 5 bases and J gave up 2 bases; unmatched junction bases: 5. The CDR3 sequence is 15 residues long. Incomplete CDR3 DNA: TGTGCCAGCAGTCCTCGGACAGGGGGTAACACTGAA. Protein product: CASSPRTGGNTE. The CDR3 in full is CASSPRTGGNTEAFF.

On this clone: The read finishes 3 residues shy of the CDR3 end, and the germline J gene is used to complete it. This sequence joins TRBV12-5 and TRBJ1-1; D may be TRBD1 (5 bases). Trimming shortened V by 1 base and J by 1 base, and 10 bases separated the two germline ends. The CDR3 contains 15 residues. In germline, CDR1 is LGHNT, CDR2 FRNRAP. The CDR3 protein is CASGLGLGRNTEAFF. The sequenced CDR3 bases are TGTGCTAGTGGTTTGGGTCTGGGGCGGAACACTGAA.

Concerning this clone itself: The DNA ends 3 residues before the CDR3 does, and the rest of the CDR3 is filled in from the germline J gene. The rearrangement joins TRBV20-1 to TRBJ2-7, with 11 positions matching TRBD2. The length of the CDR3 is 15 residues. Germline CDR1 and CDR2: DFQATT and SNEGSKA (reference sequence). V was clipped by 5 bases and J by 3 bases; unmatched bases: 9. CDR3 bases read: TGCAGTGCTGGCCCACTAGCGGGAGTTAACTACGAG. Translating it yields CSAGPLAGVNYE. The whole CDR3 sequence reads CSAGPLAGVNYEQYF.

About this clone itself: The CDR3 end falls 3 residues outside the read, so it is completed with the germline J gene. The chain employs TRBV19 and TRBJ2-3; 13 nucleotides agree with TRBD2. Per germline, CDR1 LNHDA and CDR2 SQIVND (reference sequence). Germline trimming cut 3 bases from V and 5 bases from J; bases unmatched to any gene: 8. This CDR3 is built from 17 residues. The sequenced CDR3 bases are TGTGCCAGTAGTATCCCTGGACTAGCGGGAGTGAGAGATACG. This sequence encodes CASSIPGLAGVRDT. In full, the CDR3 reads CASSIPGLAGVRDTQYF.

A note on this clone: Sequencing ends 3 residues short of the CDR3 end; the germline J gene provides the rest. The chain combines TRBV20-1 with TRBJ2-1; D gene unclear. The CDR3 consists of 15 residues. Trimming took off 0 bases at V and 7 bases at J, with 16 bases between the two ends. Germline CDR1 and CDR2: DFQATT and SNEGSKA (reference sequence). The CDR3 region is CSARDWAGTGNEQFF. The CDR3 DNA, read in part, is TGCAGTGCTAGAGATTGGGCAGGAACTGGGAATGAG.

On this clone: The read comes to an end 3 residues before the CDR3 does, leaving the germline J gene to fill in the end. The V and J genes are TRBV18 and TRBJ2-7; D is ambiguous. Trimming shortened V by 3 bases and J by 6 bases, and 12 bases separated the two germline ends. CDR1 KGHSH and CDR2 LQKENI come from the germline V gene. The CDR3 is 13 residues long. Partial CDR3 DNA: TGTGCCAGCTCACCGTTTTCAGACTTCGAG. It is translated as CASSPFSDFE. The whole CDR3 is CASSPFSDFEQYF. The entire variable domain, with the rest obtained from reference TRBV18 and TRBJ2-7, is as follows: NAGVMQNPRHLVRRRGQEARLRCSPMKGHSHVYWYRQLPEEGLKFMVYLQKENIIDESGMPKERFSAEFPKEGPSILRIQQVVRGDSAAYFCASSPFSDFEQYFGPGTRLTVT.

To note about this clone: The sequence runs out 3 residues before the end of the CDR3; the remainder is reconstructed from the germline J gene. The J gene is TRBJ2-1, the V gene TRBV28; TRBD1 might be the D (6 bases). Trimming took 7 bases from V and 0 from J, leaving 16 bases between them. The CDR3 is 16 amino acids. Germline V CDR1 and CDR2: MDHEN, SYDVKM. The CDR3 sequence: CASKGTSGSSYNEQFF. The sequenced part of the CDR3 DNA is TGTGCCAGCAAGGGGACATCCGGAAGCTCCTACAATGAG.

About this clone: The CDR3 goes on 3 residues after the read ends, and that part is filled in from the germline J gene. V and J are TRBV7-8 and TRBJ2-7, with D possibly TRBD1 on 7 matching bases. The V end lost 4 bases, the J end lost 0 bases, and 16 bases lay between the germline ends. The CDR3 is 16 amino acids. Germline V gives CDR1 SGHVS, CDR2 FQNEAQ. Incomplete CDR3 DNA: TGTGCCAGCAGCTCACACCCGGGGGACAGCTCCTACGAG. Translation gives CASSSHPGDSSYE. The full CDR3 reads CASSSHPGDSSYEQYF.

As for this clone: The CDR3 end is not reached by the read, which stops 3 residues before it; the germline J gene fills it in. The V and J genes are TRBV5-1 and TRBJ1-5, with D perhaps matching TRBD1 (5 bases). CDR1 is SGHRS and CDR2 is YFSETQ in the germline V gene. The CDR3 is 15 residues long. The V end was cut by 0 bases, the J end by 1 base, with 8 bases between. The CDR3 bases that were read are TGCGCCAGCAGCTTGGGCGGGGGAAGCAATCAGCCC. Translated, it gives CASSLGGGSNQP. From start to end, the CDR3 is CASSLGGGSNQPQHF.

A note on this clone: Sequencing ends 3 residues short of the CDR3 end; the germline J gene provides the rest. The V gene is TRBV10-3, the J gene TRBJ1-2; 7 bases are a match to TRBD1. This CDR3 contains 15 residues. Germline CDR1 reads ENHRY; CDR2 reads SYGVKD. V lost 0 bases to trimming and J lost 6 bases; unmatched junction nucleotides: 7. The CDR3 sequence: CAISESTQGLDGYTF. The CDR3 bases that were read are TGTGCCATCAGTGAGTCTACACAGGGGTTGGATGGC.

Regarding this clone: Read sequence stops 3 residues before the CDR3 end, and the germline J gene provides the missing end. The chain recombines TRBV2 with TRBJ1-1; 7 bases match TRBD1. V gave up 8 bases and J gave up 4 bases; unmatched junction bases: 13. CDR3 length equals 15 residues. Germline CDR1 SNHLY, CDR2 FYNNEI. The DNA read from the CDR3 is TGTGCCAGCGTCCCAGCTACAGGGGCCGTCACTGAA. It is translated as CASVPATGAVTE. The full CDR3 sequence reads CASVPATGAVTEAFF.

A word on this clone: The read gets to within 3 residues of the CDR3 end, and the germline J gene fills in the rest. The chain employs TRBV7-9 and TRBJ2-7; unclear D gene. V lost 8 bases to trimming and J lost 2 bases, with 7 bases between them. There are 11 residues in the CDR3. Germline CDR1 and CDR2: SEHNR and FQNEAQ (reference sequence). The DNA read from the CDR3 is TGTGCCAGCGGCCTTACCTACGAG. This codes for CASGLTYE. The CDR3, in full, reads CASGLTYEQYF.

In the case of this clone: The CDR3 end lies 3 residues beyond the end of the read and is filled in from the germline J gene. The chain is built from TRBV5-6 and TRBJ1-5; D is unresolved. The V gene lost 2 bases and the J gene lost 9 bases, with 9 bases spanning the gap. The CDR3 length is 12 residues. In germline, CDR1 is SGHDT, CDR2 YYEEEE. Partial CDR3 DNA: TGTGCCAGCAGCTTAGCCTCTGGGCCC. Translating it yields CASSLASGP. The CDR3 reads in full as CASSLASGPQHF. The complete variable domain, with remaining parts taken from reference TRBV5-6 and TRBJ1-5, reads DAGVTQSPTHLIKTRGQQVTLRCSPKSGHDTVSWYQQALGQGPQFIFQYYEEEERQRGNFPDRFSGHQFPNYSSELNVNALLLGDSALYLCASSLASGPQHFGDGTRLSIL.

Remarks on this clone: Coverage ceases 3 residues before the CDR3 finishes, and the germline J gene fills in the end. The chain links TRBV6-1 to TRBJ2-5; 8 nucleotides agree with TRBD2. This CDR3 has 14 amino acids. V shed 3 bases and J 3 bases; nucleotides not matched to a gene: 3. The germline gives CDR1 MNHNS, CDR2 SASEGT. The CDR3 here is CASSEAGGEETQYF. The DNA read from the CDR3 is TGTGCCAGCAGTGAGGCGGGGGGCGAAGAGACC.

A remark on this clone: The read ends 3 residues shy of where the CDR3 ends; the end is completed using the germline J gene. J is TRBJ2-3 and V is TRBV5-1; D possibly uses TRBD1 or TRBD2 (6 bases each). V was cut by 2 bases and J by 6 bases, with 13 bases left in between. Per the germline V gene, CDR1 is SGHRS and CDR2 is YFSETQ. The CDR3 totals 14 residues. The DNA read from the CDR3 is TGCGCCAGCAGCTTTGGCAGGGGAGGCGATACG. Amino acids: CASSFGRGGDT. The whole CDR3 sequence is CASSFGRGGDTQYF.

Worth noting for this clone: The read terminates 3 residues before the CDR3 end, so the remaining end is supplied by the germline J gene. V and J are TRBV30 and TRBJ2-7; weak D call: TRBD1 (5 bases). V shed 4 bases and J shed 2 bases, with 9 bases lying between them. Germline V gene lookup returns CDR1 GTSNPN and CDR2 SVGIG (reference sequence). The CDR3 length is 12 residues. The DNA read from the CDR3 is TGTGCCTGGACAGGGTCTACCTACGAG. Its translation: CAWTGSTYE. The whole CDR3 protein is CAWTGSTYEQYF.

Concerning this clone itself: With the read ending 3 residues before the CDR3 end, the germline J gene is used to fill in that end. This chain joins TRBV2 and TRBJ2-3; 8 bases align to TRBD2. J gave up 1 base and V 2 bases, and 11 bases lay outside the gene matches. CDR1 is SNHLY, CDR2 FYNNEI, per germline. The CDR3 consists of 18 residues. The CDR3 sequence: CASSEMVKVAGRTDTQYF. The covered CDR3 bases are TGTGCCAGCAGTGAAATGGTAAAGGTAGCGGGACGCACAGATACG.

Notes on this clone: The CDR3 end falls 3 residues outside the read, so it is completed with the germline J gene. The genes are TRBV5-1 and TRBJ2-3; TRBD1 matches 7 bases. The CDR3 spans 17 residues. Trimming took 0 bases from V and 0 from J; bases not matched to a gene: 7. Germline CDR1 is SGHRS and CDR2 is YFSETQ. CDR3 in amino acids: CASSLDAGGLSTDTQYF. The sequenced CDR3 bases are TGCGCCAGCAGCTTGGATGCAGGGGGTTTAAGCACAGATACG.

Regarding this clone: The DNA ends 3 residues before the CDR3 does, and the rest of the CDR3 is filled in from the germline J gene. V and J are TRBV20-1 and TRBJ2-3; D remains unclear. Trimming took 0 bases from V and 1 from J, leaving 8 bases between them. The CDR3 runs to 14 residues. CDR1 and CDR2 from the germline V gene are DFQATT and SNEGSKA (reference sequence). The CDR3 region is CSAREFQGTDTQYF. The DNA read from the CDR3 is TGCAGTGCTAGAGAGTTCCAGGGCACAGATACG.

On this clone itself: The read is 3 residues too short to cover the CDR3 end, so that end is filled in from the germline J gene. The chain employs TRBV5-4 and TRBJ2-5; D perhaps matches TRBD2 (6 bases). V lost 0 bases and J lost 4, with 13 bases in between. CDR1 is SGHNT, CDR2 YYREEE, per germline (reference sequence). CDR3 length: 15 amino acids. The CDR3 sequence: CASSLGGGVGETQYF. The sequenced CDR3 bases are TGTGCCAGCAGCTTGGGGGGCGGGGTAGGAGAGACC.

Comment on this clone: The observed sequence ends 3 residues before the CDR3 terminus, with the missing tail filled in from the germline J gene. The chain uses TRBV7-8 and TRBJ1-5; D unclear. The CDR3 contains 16 residues. Per the germline V gene, CDR1 is SGHVS and CDR2 is FQNEAQ. V shed 1 base and J shed 4 bases, with 14 bases lying between them. The CDR3 sequence: CASSLVASNRNQPQHF. The DNA read from the CDR3 is TGTGCCAGCAGCTTAGTCGCCTCTAATAGAAATCAGCCC.

With respect to this clone: The read stops 3 residues short of the end of the CDR3; the missing end is completed from the germline J gene. This chain links TRBV6-1 with TRBJ1-5; D not certain. Germline CDR1 and CDR2: MNHNS and SASEGT. Trimming cost V 1 base and J 1 base, with 14 bases left between them. The CDR3 runs 17 residues. Incomplete CDR3 DNA: TGTGCCAGCAGTGAAGGTACGAAGAGGGTGAGCAATCAGCCC. Protein product: CASSEGTKRVSNQP. The full CDR3 reads CASSEGTKRVSNQPQHF.

With regard to this clone: The read ends 3 residues shy of where the CDR3 ends; the end is completed using the germline J gene. The chain employs TRBV19 and TRBJ1-5; 8 bases are a match to TRBD1. The germline V gene has CDR1 LNHDA and CDR2 SQIVND (reference sequence). This CDR3 contains 13 residues. The CDR3 sequence: CASSRSGTGPQHF. The part of the CDR3 DNA that was read is TGTGCCAGTAGTCGCTCCGGGACAGGACCC.

As to this clone: The sequence runs out 3 residues before the end of the CDR3; the remainder is reconstructed from the germline J gene. The V and J genes are TRBV7-9 and TRBJ2-7; D unclear. Between the trimmed V and J ends, which lost 0 bases and 0 bases, there was a span of 3 bases. The length of the CDR3 is 13 residues. The V gene's germline CDR1 is SEHNR and CDR2 FQNEAQ (reference sequence). The part of the CDR3 DNA that was read is TGTGCCAGCAGCTTAGCCTTCTCCTACGAG. It codes for CASSLAFSYE. The whole CDR3 is CASSLAFSYEQYF.